This note documents a single T cell receptor (beta chain) sequence. Antigen specificity is unknown. This entry belongs to a study of shared clonotypes between healthy human individuals. The study, taken as a whole, reports: Across a handful of donors, naive CD4 shared around 5%, naive CD8 about 3.2%, memory CD4 2% to 2.5%, memory CD8 roughly 0.37%. Non-shared clonotypes were found to have lower generation probabilities than the clonotypes that were shared by all four of the sorted-subset donors.

The CDR3 extends over 15 amino acids. The germline gives CDR1 MDHEN, CDR2 SYDVKM. Trimming cost V 3 bases and J 2 bases, with 13 bases left between them. It was CD45RO-negative cells, positively selected for CCR7, that made up naive CD8 cells, with terminally differentiated effector memory CD45RA+ cells excluded. Profiling relied on immunoSEQ multiplex PCR, and the TCRdb table lists in-frame clones only, not all of them. The profile covers about 2,100,000 clones, with 93% appearing a single time and 1.5% to 2% taken by the ten largest. The material sequenced was naive CD8+ T cells from PBMCs. This clonotype originated in a man between 18 and 29 years old in good health. Some clones in this sample may be carry-over from other donors' samples. V and J are TRBV28 and TRBJ2-5; no clear D. The CDR3 DNA is TGTGCCAGCAGTTTTACTACAGCACAGCAAGAGACCCAGTACTTC. Protein: CASSFTTAQQETQYF. Full variable domain (remainder filled in from reference TRBV28 and TRBJ2-5): DVKVTQSSRYLVKRTGEKVFLECVQDMDHENMFWYRQDPGLGLRLIYFSYDVKMKEKGDIPEGYSVSREKKERFSLILESASTNQTSMYLCASSFTTAQQETQYFGPGTRLLVL.